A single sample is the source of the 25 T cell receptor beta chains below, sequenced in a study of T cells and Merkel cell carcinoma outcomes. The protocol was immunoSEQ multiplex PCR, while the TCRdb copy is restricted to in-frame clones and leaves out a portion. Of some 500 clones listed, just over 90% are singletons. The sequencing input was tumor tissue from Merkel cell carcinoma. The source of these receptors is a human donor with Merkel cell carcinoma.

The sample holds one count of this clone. The CDR3 DNA reads TGCGCCACCTCACAGCAGCCGTTCACCGGGGAGCTGTTTTTT. This sequence encodes CATSQQPFTGELFF. The chain combines TRBV4-3 with TRBJ2-2; D uncertain. V lost 10 bases, J lost 4 bases, and 16 bases lay in between. The CDR3 runs 14 residues. Germline CDR1 is LGHNA and CDR2 is YSLEER.

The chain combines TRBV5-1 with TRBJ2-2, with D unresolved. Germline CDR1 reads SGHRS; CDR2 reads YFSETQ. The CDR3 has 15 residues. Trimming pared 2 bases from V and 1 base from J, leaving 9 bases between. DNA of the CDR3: TGCGCCAGCAGCTTTCTTGGCAGGAACACCGGGGAGCTGTTTTTT. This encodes CASSFLGRNTGELFF.

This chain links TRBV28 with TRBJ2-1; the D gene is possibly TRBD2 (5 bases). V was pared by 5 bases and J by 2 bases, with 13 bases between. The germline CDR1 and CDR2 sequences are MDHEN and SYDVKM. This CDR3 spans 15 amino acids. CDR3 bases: TGTGCCAGCAGTCCCCCCGGGGTCACCTACAATGAGCAGTTCTTC. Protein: CASSPPGVTYNEQFF.

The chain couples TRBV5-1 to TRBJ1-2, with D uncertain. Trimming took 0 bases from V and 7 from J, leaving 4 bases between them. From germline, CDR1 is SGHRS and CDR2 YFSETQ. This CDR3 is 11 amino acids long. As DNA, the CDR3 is TGCGCCAGCAGCTTGGATAGTGGCTACACCTTC. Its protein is CASSLDSGYTF. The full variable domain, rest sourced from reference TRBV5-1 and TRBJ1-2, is KAGVTQTPRYLIKTRGQQVTLSCSPISGHRSVSWYQQTPGQGLQFLFEYFSETQRNKGNFPGRFSGRQFSNSRSEMNVSTLELGDSALYLCASSLDSGYTFGSGTRLTVV.

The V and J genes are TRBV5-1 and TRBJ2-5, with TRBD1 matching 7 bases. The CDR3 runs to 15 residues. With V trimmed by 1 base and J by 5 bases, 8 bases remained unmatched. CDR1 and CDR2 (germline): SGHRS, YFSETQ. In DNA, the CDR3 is TGCGCCAGCAGCTTGAAGGGGGCCGGCCGGGAGACCCAGTACTTC. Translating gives CASSLKGAGRETQYF.

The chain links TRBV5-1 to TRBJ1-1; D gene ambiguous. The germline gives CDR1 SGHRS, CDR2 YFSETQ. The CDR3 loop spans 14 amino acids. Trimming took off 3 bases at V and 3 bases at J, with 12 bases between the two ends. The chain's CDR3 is CASSSTGRDTEAFF. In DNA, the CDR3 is TGCGCCAGCAGCTCTACCGGAAGGGACACTGAAGCTTTCTTT.

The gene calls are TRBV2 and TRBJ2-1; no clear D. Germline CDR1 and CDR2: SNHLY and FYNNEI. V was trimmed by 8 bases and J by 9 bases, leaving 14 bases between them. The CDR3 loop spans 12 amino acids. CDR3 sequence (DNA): TGTGCCAGCGGGCTAGGTGCTACTGAGCAGTTCTTC. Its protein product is CASGLGATEQFF.

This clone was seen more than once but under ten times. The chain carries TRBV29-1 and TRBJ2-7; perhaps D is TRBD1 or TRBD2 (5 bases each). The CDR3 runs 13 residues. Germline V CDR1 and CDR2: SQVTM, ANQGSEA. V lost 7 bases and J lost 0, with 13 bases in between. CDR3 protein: CSATGGSSYEQYF. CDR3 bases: TGCAGCGCCACAGGAGGAAGCTCCTACGAGCAGTACTTC.

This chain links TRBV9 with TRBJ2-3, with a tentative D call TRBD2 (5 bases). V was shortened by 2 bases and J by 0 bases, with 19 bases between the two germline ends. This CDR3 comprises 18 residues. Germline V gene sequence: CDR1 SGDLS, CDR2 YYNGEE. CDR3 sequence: CASSVLDRPSKSTDTQYF. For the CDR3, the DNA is TGTGCCAGCAGCGTTCTAGACCGGCCTAGCAAAAGCACAGATACGCAGTATTTT.

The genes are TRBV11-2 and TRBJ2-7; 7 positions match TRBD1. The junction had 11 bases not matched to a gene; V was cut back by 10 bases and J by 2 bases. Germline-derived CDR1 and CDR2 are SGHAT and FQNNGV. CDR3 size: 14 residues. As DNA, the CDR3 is TGTGCCACCCCCTGGGACAGTACAACCTACGAGCAGTACTTC. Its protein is CATPWDSTTYEQYF.

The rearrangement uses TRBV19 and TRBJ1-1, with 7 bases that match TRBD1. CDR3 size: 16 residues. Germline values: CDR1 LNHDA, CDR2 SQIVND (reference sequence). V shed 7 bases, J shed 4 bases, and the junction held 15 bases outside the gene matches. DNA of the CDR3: TGTGCCAGTACACCGGGAGGGGGCTATAGGGGCACTGAAGCTTTCTTT. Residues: CASTPGGGYRGTEAFF. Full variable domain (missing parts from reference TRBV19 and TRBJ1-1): DGGITQSPKYLFRKEGQNVTLSCEQNLNHDAMYWYRQDPGQGLRLIYYSQIVNDFQKGDIAEGYSVSREKKESFPLTVTSAQKNPTAFYLCASTPGGGYRGTEAFFGQGTRLTVV.

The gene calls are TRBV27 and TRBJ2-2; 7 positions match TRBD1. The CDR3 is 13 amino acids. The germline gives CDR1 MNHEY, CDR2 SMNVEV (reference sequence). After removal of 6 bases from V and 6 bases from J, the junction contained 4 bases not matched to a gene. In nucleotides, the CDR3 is TGTGCCAGCAGCGACAGGGTAGCCGGGGAGCTGTTTTTT. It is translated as CASSDRVAGELFF.

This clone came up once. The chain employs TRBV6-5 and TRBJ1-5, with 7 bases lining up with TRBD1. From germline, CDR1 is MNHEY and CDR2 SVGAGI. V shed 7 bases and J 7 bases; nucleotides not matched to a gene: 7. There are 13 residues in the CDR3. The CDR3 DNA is TGTGCCAGCACAGGAGAACAGGGGCAGCCCCAGCATTTT. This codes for CASTGEQGQPQHF.

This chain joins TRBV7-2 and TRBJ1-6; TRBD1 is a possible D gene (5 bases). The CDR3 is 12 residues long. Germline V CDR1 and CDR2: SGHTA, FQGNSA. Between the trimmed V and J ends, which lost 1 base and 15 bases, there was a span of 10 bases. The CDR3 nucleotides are TGTGCCAGCAGCTTAGACAGGCCGGACCTCCACTTT. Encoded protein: CASSLDRPDLHF.

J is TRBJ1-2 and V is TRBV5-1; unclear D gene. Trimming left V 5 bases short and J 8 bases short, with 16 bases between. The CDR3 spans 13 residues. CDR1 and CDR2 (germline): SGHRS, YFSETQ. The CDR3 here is CASSTAPTRGYTF. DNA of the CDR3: TGCGCCAGCAGTACAGCCCCGACGCGGGGCTACACCTTC. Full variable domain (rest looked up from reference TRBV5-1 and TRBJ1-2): KAGVTQTPRYLIKTRGQQVTLSCSPISGHRSVSWYQQTPGQGLQFLFEYFSETQRNKGNFPGRFSGRQFSNSRSEMNVSTLELGDSALYLCASSTAPTRGYTFGSGTRLTVV.

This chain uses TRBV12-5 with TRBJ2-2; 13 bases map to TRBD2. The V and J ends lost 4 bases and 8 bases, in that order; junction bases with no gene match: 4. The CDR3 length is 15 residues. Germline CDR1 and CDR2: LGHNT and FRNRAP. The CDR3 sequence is CASGYALAGGGELFF. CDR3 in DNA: TGTGCTAGTGGTTATGCACTAGCGGGAGGGGGGGAGCTGTTTTTT.

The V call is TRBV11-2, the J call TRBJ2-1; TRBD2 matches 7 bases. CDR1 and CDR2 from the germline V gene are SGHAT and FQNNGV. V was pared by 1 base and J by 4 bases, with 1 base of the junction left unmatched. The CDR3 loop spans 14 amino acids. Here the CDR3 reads CASSLAGGYNEQFF. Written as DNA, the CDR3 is TGTGCCAGCAGCTTAGCGGGGGGATACAATGAGCAGTTCTTC.

The CDR3 loop is CASSNEGNQPQHF. The CDR3 DNA reads TGTGCCAGCAGCAACGAAGGCAATCAGCCCCAGCATTTT. This rearrangement joins TRBV7-9 to TRBJ1-5; unclear D gene. The CDR3 extends over 13 amino acids. CDR1 and CDR2 (germline): SEHNR, FQNEAQ (reference sequence). Trimming left V 5 bases short and J 2 bases short, with 7 bases between.

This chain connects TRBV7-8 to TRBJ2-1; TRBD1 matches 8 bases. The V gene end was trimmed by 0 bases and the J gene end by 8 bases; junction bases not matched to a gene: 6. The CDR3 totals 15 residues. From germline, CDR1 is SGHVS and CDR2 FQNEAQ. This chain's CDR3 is CASSLARTGRYEQFF. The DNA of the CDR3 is TGTGCCAGCAGCTTAGCCCGGACAGGGCGATATGAGCAGTTCTTC.

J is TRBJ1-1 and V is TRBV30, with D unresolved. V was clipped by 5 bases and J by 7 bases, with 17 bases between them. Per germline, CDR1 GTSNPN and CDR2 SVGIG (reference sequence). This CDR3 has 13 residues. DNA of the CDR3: TGTGCCTGGCAAAATAACCTAGGTGGTGAAGCTTTCTTT. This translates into CAWQNNLGGEAFF.

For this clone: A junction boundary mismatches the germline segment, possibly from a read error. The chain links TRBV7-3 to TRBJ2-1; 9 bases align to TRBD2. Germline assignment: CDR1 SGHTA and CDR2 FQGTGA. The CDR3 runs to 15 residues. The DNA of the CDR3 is TGTGCCAGCAGGAATAGCGGGAGAGGCGACAATAAGCAGTTCTTC. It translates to CASRNSGRGDNKQFF.

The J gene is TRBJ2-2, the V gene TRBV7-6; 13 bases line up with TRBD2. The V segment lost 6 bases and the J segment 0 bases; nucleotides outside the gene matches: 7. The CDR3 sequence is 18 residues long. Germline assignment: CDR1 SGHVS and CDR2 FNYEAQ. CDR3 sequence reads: CASRSGTSGVANTGELFF. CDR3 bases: TGTGCCAGCAGGTCCGGGACTAGCGGGGTTGCGAACACCGGGGAGCTGTTTTTT.

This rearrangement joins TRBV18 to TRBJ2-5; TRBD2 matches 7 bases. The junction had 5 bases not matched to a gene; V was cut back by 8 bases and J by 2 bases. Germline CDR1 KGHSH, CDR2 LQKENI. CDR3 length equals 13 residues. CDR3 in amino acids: CASLRGEQETQYF. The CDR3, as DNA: TGTGCCAGCCTTCGGGGGGAGCAAGAGACCCAGTACTTC. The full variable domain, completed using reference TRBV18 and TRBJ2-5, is NAGVMQNPRHLVRRRGQEARLRCSPMKGHSHVYWYRQLPEEGLKFMVYLQKENIIDESGMPKERFSAEFPKEGPSILRIQQVVRGDSAAYFCASLRGEQETQYFGPGTRLLVL.

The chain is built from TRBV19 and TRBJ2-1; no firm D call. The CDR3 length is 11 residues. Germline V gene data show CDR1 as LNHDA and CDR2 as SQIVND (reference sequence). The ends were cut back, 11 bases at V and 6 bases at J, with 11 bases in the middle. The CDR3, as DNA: TGTGCCGGTCCGGCGGCCAATGAGCAGTTCTTC. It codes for CAGPAANEQFF.

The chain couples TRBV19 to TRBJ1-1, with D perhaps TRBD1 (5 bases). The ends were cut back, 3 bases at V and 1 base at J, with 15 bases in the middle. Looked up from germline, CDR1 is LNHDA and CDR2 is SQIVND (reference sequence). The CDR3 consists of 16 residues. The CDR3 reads CASSMQGRPANTEAFF. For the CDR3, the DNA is TGTGCCAGTAGTATGCAGGGTAGGCCGGCGAACACTGAAGCTTTCTTT. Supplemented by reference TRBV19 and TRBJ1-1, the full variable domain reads DGGITQSPKYLFRKEGQNVTLSCEQNLNHDAMYWYRQDPGQGLRLIYYSQIVNDFQKGDIAEGYSVSREKKESFPLTVTSAQKNPTAFYLCASSMQGRPANTEAFFGQGTRLTVV.